This T cell receptor beta chain was sequenced during a study of T cells after yellow fever vaccination (dated by TCRdb to the late 2010s). With regard to the full study: Libraries from fractions with low cell numbers were prepared with the SMART-Seq v4 Ultra Low Input RNA kit. To follow T-cell clones before and after primary and booster YFV17D yellow fever vaccination, bulk TCR alpha and beta repertoires were sequenced over time. Two healthy male donors made up the cohort, one aged 18 to 30 years and the other aged 30 to 39 years. Blood samples were taken at several timepoints before and after primary and secondary immunization, and bulk PBMC replicates and cell subsets were isolated.

The CDR3 numbers 14 residues from cysteine through phenylalanine. Of all the DNA, just the CDR3 is kept, 42 bases in frame from base 1. At the junction V is shortened by 4 bases and J by 6 bases, with 12 bases in between. Looking up the germline V gene (reference sequence) yields CDR1 MNHEY and CDR2 SMNVEV. Reads for this sample came from an Illumina NovaSeq 6000. Synthesis of TCR cDNA relied on 5'RACE template switching, a step that introduced a universal primer site along with unique molecular identifiers. Priming for cDNA synthesis came from both the TCR alpha and TCR beta constant segments. Library amplification involved two PCR steps, and the second step added sample barcodes and sequencing adapters. Sequencing of libraries was done on Illumina HiSeq 2500 (2x100 bp) or NovaSeq (2x150 bp). On the study's bioinformatics: MIGEC was used to demultiplex reads and collapse the reads into UMI consensus sequences, and MiXCR was used for V(D)J alignment. Clonotypes responding to the vaccine were identified with edgeR on replicate PBMC samples, with the criteria of FDR below 0.01 and a log2 fold change above 5 up to day 15. Bulk clonotypes were assigned CD4 or CD8 identity according to which sequenced CD4 or CD8 repertoire held them at higher abundance. In TCRdb, the public reads were trimmed at Q25 with fastp and aligned with MiXCR, with productive beta chains retained. All rows with the same CDR3 protein become a single entry with the most common DNA and genes. The V and J calls shown here were made by TCRdb, not taken from the authors' results. The sample has over 300,000 distinct CDR3 sequences on record, about 4% of them singletons. The ten largest clones represent approximately 25% of the sample.

The label giving this sample's treatment or condition can be read as: live attenuated yellow fever vaccine strain. At each blood-draw timepoint, two biological replicates of bulk PBMCs were obtained. PBMCs were isolated from peripheral blood using a standard Ficoll-Paque protocol. TriZol was used to extract RNA from bulk PBMCs, from CD4 and CD8 fractions, and from dextramer-positive and dextramer-negative fractions. Here is what the overall study found, with its caveats: After the booster, most of the clones that had expanded following primary vaccination were detected again (almost 98% of CD4 and 88% of CD8), which suggests that memory was broadly maintained. A small share of clonotypes occurred in both CD4 and CD8 compartments, likely arising from convergent recombination. The secondary T-cell response was found to be weaker but faster than the primary response, with a peak reached on day 5 rather than on day 15. Computational filtering was needed because FACS-sorted repertoires could contain abundant contaminating clonotypes from the bulk population. The study included only a couple of donors, which limits how far the findings can be generalized.

This clonotype appeared many times. Its antigen has not been determined. Qualities for individual bases were not recorded, and no much larger clone is one base off. Recombination linked TRBV27 to TRBJ2-2; the D segment could be TRBD2, given 6 matching bases. The source is a man between 18 and 29 years old who received the YFV17D yellow fever vaccine. The specimen was PBMCs, collected 5 days after the yellow fever booster vaccination. In nucleotide form, the sequence is TGTGCCAGCAGTTCCGGGCTAGCGCCCGGGGAGCTGTTTTTT. Its translation is CASSSGLAPGELFF.